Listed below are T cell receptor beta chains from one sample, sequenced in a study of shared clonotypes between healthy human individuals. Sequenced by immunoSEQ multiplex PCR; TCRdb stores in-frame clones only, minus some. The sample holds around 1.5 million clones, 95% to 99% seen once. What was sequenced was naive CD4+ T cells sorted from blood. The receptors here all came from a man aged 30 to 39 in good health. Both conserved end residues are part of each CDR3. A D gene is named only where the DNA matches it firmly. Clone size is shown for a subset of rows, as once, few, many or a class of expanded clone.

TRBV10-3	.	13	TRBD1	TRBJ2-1	TGTGCCATCAGTGGGGGACAGGGCAATGAGCAGTTCTTC	CAISGGQGNEQFF
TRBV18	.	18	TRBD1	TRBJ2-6	TGTGCCAGCTCACCGTCGACAGGGGGAAGCTCTGGGGCCAACGTCCTGACTTTC	CASSPSTGGSSGANVLTF
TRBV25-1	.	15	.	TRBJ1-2	TGTGCCAGCAGTGAGGCGGGACCCCGGTCGGGTGGCTACACCTTC	CASSEAGPRSGGYTF
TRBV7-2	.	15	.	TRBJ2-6	TGTGCCAGCAGCTTTGACCGCTCTGGGGCCAACGTCCTGACTTTC	CASSFDRSGANVLTF
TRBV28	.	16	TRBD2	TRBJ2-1	TGTGCCAGCAGTTACCCGGAGCTAGCGGGCTGGGGTGAGCAGTTCTTC	CASSYPELAGWGEQFF
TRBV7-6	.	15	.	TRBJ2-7	TGTGCCAGCAGCTTAGTAAACGGGGTCCGGGGCGAGCAGTACTTC	CASSLVNGVRGEQYF
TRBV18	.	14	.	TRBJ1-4	TGTGCCAGCTCACGTCAGATACCAAATGAAAAACTGTTTTTT	CASSRQIPNEKLFF
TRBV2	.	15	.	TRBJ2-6	TGTGCCAGCAACCCCCAGGGACCTGGGGCCAACGTCCTGACTTTC	CASNPQGPGANVLTF
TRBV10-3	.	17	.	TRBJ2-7	TGTGCCATCAGTGAGTCCCCCCGGGACTCAAGGGGCTACGAGCAGTACTTC	CAISESPRDSRGYEQYF
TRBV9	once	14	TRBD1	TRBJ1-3	TGTGCCAGCAGCCGACAGGGGGGTGGAAACACCATATATTTT	CASSRQGGGNTIYF
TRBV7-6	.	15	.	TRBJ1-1	TGTGCCAGCAGCTTAGCAGGACACCATAACACTGAAGCTTTCTTT	CASSLAGHHNTEAFF
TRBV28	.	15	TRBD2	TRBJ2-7	TGTGCCAGCAGTTTGGGACTAGCGTTTTTCTACGAGCAGTACTTC	CASSLGLAFFYEQYF
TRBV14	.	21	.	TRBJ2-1	TGTGCCAGCAGCCAAGGAGTAACGGTCTCTCCCTATGTCCGGGAGTTCTATGAGCAGTTCTTC	CASSQGVTVSPYVREFYEQFF
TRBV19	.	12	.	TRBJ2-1	TGTGCCAGTAGTATAGCGAGTTCTGAGCAGTTCTTC	CASSIASSEQFF
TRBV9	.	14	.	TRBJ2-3	TGTGCCAGCAGCGTAGCCCCCGCGGCAGATACGCAGTATTTT	CASSVAPAADTQYF
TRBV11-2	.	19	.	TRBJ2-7	TGTGCCAGCAGCTTGGACTACACCACAACCAGGACGGGCTCCTACGAGCAGTACTTC	CASSLDYTTTRTGSYEQYF
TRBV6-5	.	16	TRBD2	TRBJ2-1	TGTGCCAGCAGCTACGGACGCCTAGCGGGAGATAATGAGCAGTTCTTC	CASSYGRLAGDNEQFF
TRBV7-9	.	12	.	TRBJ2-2	TGTGCCAGCAGCCCGGGGACCGGGGAGCTGTTTTTT	CASSPGTGELFF
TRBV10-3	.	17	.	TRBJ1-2	TGTGCCGCTTCGGAACGGGGGCGCGAATCTAGTAACTATGGCTACACCTTC	CAASERGRESSNYGYTF
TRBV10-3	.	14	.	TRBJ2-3	TGTGCCACCACAGGGCCCTCTAGCACAGATACGCAGTATTTT	CATTGPSSTDTQYF
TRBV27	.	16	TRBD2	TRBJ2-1	TGTGCCAGCAGTTTATCACCGGGACTAGCGGGACTGAAACAGTTCTTC	CASSLSPGLAGLKQFF
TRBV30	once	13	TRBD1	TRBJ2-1	TGTGCCTGGCAATGGACAGGGAGCAATGAGCAGTTCTTC	CAWQWTGSNEQFF
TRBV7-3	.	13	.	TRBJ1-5	TGTGCCAGCAGCTTAAGTAGCAATCAGCCCCAGCATTTT	CASSLSSNQPQHF
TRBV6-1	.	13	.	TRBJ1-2	TGTGCCAGCAGTCGGACAGACCCCTATGGCTACACCTTC	CASSRTDPYGYTF
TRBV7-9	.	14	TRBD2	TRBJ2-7	TGTGCCAGCAGCTTGACTAGCGGGAGTTACGAGCAGTACTTC	CASSLTSGSYEQYF
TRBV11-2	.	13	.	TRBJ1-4	TGTGCCAGCAGCCCAGTAGTACGCGAAAAACTGTTTTTT	CASSPVVREKLFF
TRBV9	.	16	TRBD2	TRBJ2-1	TGTGCCAGCAGCGCAAGGACTAGCGGGGCCGAGCATGAGCAGTTCTTC	CASSARTSGAEHEQFF
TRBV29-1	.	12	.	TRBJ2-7	TGCAGCGCAAGGATGGGGACCTACGAGCAGTACTTC	CSARMGTYEQYF
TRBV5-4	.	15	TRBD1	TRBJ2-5	TGTGCCAGCAGCTTGGTGAGCGGACAGGCTGAGAACCAGTACTTC	CASSLVSGQAENQYF
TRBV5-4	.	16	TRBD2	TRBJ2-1	TGTGCCAGCAGCCAAGGGACTAGCGGGAGTCACAATGAGCAGTTCTTC	CASSQGTSGSHNEQFF
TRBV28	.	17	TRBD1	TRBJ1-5	TGTGCCAGCAGTTTATTGGCAGGGGGCTCCGGCAATCAGCCCCAGCATTTT	CASSLLAGGSGNQPQHF
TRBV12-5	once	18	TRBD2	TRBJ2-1	TGTGCTAGTGGTTTTGGGACTAGCGGGAGTAGTTCCTACAATGAGCAGTTCTTC	CASGFGTSGSSSYNEQFF
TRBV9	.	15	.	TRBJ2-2	TGTGCCAGCAGCCTCGGGCCCAGACCCACCGGGGAGCTGTTTTTT	CASSLGPRPTGELFF
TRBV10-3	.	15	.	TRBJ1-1	TGTGCCATCAGTGAGTCGCTCCGAACGAACACTGAAGCTTTCTTT	CAISESLRTNTEAFF
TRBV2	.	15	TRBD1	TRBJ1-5	TGTGCCAGCGTACCGACAGGGGGAGGCAATCAGCCCCAGCATTTT	CASVPTGGGNQPQHF
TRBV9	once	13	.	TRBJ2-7	TGTGCCAGCAGCCAGGGGAGCTCCTACGAGCAGTACTTC	CASSQGSSYEQYF
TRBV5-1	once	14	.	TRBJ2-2	TGCGCCAGCAGCTTGGATGTCAGGGTCGGGGAGCTGTTTTTT	CASSLDVRVGELFF
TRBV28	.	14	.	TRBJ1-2	TGTGCCAGCAGTTTCGGCAGTTCGAACTATGGCTACACCTTC	CASSFGSSNYGYTF
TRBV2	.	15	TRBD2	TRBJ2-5	TGTGCCAGCACCCTATTAGCGGGAAACGGCGAGACCCAGTACTTC	CASTLLAGNGETQYF
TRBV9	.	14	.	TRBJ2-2	TGTGCCAGCAGCCCGGCGGGGAGACCCGGGGAGCTGTTTTTT	CASSPAGRPGELFF
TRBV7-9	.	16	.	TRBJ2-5	TGTGCCAGCAGCTTAGCGCTGGTAGGGCTCCAAGAGACCCAGTACTTC	CASSLALVGLQETQYF